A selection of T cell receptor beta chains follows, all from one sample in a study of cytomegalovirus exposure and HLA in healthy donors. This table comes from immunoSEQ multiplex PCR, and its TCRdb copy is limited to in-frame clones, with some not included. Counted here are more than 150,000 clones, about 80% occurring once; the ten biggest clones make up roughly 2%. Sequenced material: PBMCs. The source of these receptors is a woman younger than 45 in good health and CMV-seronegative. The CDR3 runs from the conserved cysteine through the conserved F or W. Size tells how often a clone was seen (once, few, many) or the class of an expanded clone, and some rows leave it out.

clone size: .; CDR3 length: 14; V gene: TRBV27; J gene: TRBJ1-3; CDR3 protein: CASSLSAGVNTIYF
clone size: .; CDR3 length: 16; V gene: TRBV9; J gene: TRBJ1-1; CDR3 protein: CASSVGGGAVNTEAFF
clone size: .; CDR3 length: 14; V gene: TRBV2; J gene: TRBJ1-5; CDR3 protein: CASSEWTANQPQHF
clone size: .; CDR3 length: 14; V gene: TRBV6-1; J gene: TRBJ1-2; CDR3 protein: CASSPLAGYYGYTF
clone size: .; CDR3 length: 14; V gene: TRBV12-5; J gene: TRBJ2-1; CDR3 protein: CASRRDTTYNEQFF
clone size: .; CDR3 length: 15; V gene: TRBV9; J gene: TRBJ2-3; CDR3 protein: CASSAAGRNGDTQYF
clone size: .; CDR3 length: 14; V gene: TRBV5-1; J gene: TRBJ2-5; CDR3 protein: CASSYRISGETQYF
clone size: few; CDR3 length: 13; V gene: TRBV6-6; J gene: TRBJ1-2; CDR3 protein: CASSYIRNYGYTF
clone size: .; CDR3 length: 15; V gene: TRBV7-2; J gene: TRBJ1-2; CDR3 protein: CASSSRRQGYYGYTF
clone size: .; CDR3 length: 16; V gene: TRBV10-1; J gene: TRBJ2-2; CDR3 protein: CASSEVRGLNTGELFF
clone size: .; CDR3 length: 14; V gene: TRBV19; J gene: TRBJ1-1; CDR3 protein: CASRTGILNTEAFF
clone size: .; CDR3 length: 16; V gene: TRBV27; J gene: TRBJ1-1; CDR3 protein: CASSFLSPGMNTEAFF
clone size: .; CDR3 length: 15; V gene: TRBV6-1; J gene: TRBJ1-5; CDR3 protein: CASSKGQASNQPQHF
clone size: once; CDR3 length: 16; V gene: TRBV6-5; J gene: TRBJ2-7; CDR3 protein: CASSYSRTGNWYEQYF
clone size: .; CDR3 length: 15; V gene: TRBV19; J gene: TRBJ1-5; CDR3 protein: CASSIVGTGIQPQHF
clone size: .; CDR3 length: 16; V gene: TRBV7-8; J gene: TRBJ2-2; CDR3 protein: CASSPLRGLNTGELFF
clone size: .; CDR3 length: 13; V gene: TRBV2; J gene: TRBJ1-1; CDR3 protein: CASSDEVGTEAFF
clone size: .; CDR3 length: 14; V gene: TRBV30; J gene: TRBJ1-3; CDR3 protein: CAWSASPSGNTIYF
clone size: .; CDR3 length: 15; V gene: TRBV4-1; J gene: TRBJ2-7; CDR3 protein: CASSPKQAGGYEQYF
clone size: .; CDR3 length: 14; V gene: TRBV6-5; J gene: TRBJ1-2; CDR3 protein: CASSYSGQSYGYTF
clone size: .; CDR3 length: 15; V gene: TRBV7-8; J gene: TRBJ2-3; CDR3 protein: CASSLVRGGTDTQYF
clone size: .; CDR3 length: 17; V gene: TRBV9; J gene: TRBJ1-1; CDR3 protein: CASSVATGISGNTEAFF
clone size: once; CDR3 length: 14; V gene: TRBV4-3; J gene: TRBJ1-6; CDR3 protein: CASSQWSDNSPLHF
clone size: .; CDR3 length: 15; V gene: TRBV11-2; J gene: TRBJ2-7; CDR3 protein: CASSLGRGYSYEQYF
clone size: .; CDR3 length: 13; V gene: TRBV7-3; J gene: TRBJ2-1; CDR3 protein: CASSFSVYNEQFF
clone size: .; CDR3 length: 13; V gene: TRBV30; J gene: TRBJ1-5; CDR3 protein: CAWSVALDQPQHF
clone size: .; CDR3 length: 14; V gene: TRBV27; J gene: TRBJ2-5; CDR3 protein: CASQRRSCQETQYF
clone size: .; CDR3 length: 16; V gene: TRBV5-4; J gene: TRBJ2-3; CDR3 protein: CASSLGLATRPDTQYF
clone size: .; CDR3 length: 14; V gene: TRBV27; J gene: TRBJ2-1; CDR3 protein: CASSLRSSYNEQFF
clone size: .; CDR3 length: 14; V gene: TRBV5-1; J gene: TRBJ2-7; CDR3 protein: CASNEASGGGEQYF
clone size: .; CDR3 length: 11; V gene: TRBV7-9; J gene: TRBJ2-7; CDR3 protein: CATGSTYEQYF
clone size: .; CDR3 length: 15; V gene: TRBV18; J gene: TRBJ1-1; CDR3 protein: CASSGEKGAITEAFF
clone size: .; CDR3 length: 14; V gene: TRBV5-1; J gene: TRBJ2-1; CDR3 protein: CASRQRGGSDEQFF
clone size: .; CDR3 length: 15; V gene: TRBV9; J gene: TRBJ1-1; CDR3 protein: CASSVAGGRNTEAFF
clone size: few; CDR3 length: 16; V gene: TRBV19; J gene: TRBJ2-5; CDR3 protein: CASSMGLAGGPETQYF
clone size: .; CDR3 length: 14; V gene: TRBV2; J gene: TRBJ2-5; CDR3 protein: CALASGAFQETQYF
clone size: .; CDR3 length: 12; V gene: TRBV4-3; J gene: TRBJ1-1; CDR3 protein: CASSHGRTEAFF
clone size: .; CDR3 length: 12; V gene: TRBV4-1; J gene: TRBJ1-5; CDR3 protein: CASSQEAGPQHF
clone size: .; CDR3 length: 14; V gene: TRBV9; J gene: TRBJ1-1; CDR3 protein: CASSGTGGVTEAFF
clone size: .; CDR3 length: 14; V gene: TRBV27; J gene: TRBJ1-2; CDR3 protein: CASSPRERYYGYTF
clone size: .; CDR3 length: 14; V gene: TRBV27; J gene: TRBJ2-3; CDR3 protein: CASSLNRGTDTQYF
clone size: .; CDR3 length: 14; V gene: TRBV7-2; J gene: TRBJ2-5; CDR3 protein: CASSRRGFQETQYF